The entry below describes one T cell receptor (beta chain). Its antigen is currently not known. Within one base of it there is no much larger clone, and no base qualities were kept. The approximately 40 donors, aged 6 to 90 years, were systemically healthy Caucasian individuals from Russia. Each donor gave roughly 9.5 milliliters of peripheral blood, collected into EDTA-treated Vacutainer tubes. Ficoll-Paque density-gradient centrifugation was used to isolate PBMCs, with at least 7 million per sample. Trizol reagent was used to extract total RNA from the PBMCs, yielding at least 5.5 micrograms per sample. For every donor, an aliquot of PBMCs went through flow cytometry to measure the percentages of naive CD45RAhigh/CD27high T cells. The sample is drawn from a study of blood T cells in healthy people across ages (dated by TCRdb to about 2015). For context, the study as a whole: Template switching captured roughly one uniquely barcoded TCR beta cDNA molecule per two T cells in model experiments. To track age-related changes in TCR beta repertoire diversity, the study relied on deep sequencing normalized with unique cDNA molecular identifiers. Four age groups were formed from the donors: young (average approximately 17 years), middle-aged (roughly 38), aged (more than 55) and long-lived (about 80). To avoid experimental bias, donors of different ages were distributed randomly across sequencing lanes. For two donors (one aged 18 to 30 and one aged 80 or older), the study analyzed two additional independent replicas of 1 million unique cDNA reads from the same blood draw.

The junction shows trimming of 5 bases on V and 3 bases on J, plus 11 bases between the germline ends. Reading from cysteine to phenylalanine, the CDR3 counts 13 amino acids. The read is trimmed to its CDR3 DNA, 39 bases read in frame from base 1. Looking up the germline V gene yields CDR1 MNHEY and CDR2 SVGAGI. Summary of the overall study and its limitations: Observed TCR beta diversity per million T cells fell roughly linearly with age, and a significant reduction was already apparent by age around 39. Because the CMV infection status of the donors was unknown, age-related changes in expanded clonotypes may potentially have been confounded. Observed TCR beta diversity correlated strongly with the percentage of naive T cells measured by flow cytometry. Compared with the aged group, more naive CD4+ T cells, fewer expanded clones and increased TCR diversity were shown by the long-lived group, suggesting age selection. Because profiling used bulk unsorted PBMCs, naive and antigen-experienced compartments could not be compared conclusively. Estimates of total diversity based on one million sequenced T cells were considered lower bounds and underestimates.

Receptor libraries were prepared by 5' RACE. Instrument on record: Illumina HiSeq 2500. A second PCR of 7 to 11 cycles was performed with a sample-barcoded 5' primer and a J-beta primer mix. A unique molecular identifier was introduced onto each TCR beta cDNA molecule by a template-switch 5' adaptor carrying 12 random nucleotides. Each sample yielded at least 2.5 million CDR3-containing paired-end reads. First-strand cDNA synthesis was performed from all RNA using the Mint cDNA synthesis kit, with priming by a TRBC-specific oligonucleotide. Following uracil-DNA glycosylase treatment, all cDNA underwent a first 18-cycle PCR with the universal primers M1SS and BC2_uni_R. The published analysis was carried out like this. Normalization of each sample was performed by random selection of 1 million high-quality reads, each carrying a distinct molecular identifier. Reads with shared molecular identifiers were discarded instead of being binned into consensus sequences. MiTCR, run with a Q25 quality threshold and the strictest error-elimination algorithm, handled CDR3 identification, clonotype clustering and error correction. A nonparametric unseen species model with Euler transformation was used to estimate lower-bound total TCR beta diversity. TCRdb's own reprocessing of the public reads used fastp at Q25 and MiXCR and kept productive beta chains. When rows share a CDR3 protein, they turn into one entry using the most common DNA and genes. TCRdb's processing, not the study's, gives the V and J calls here. A total of about 650,000 distinct CDR3 sequences appear in this sample, over 40% of them only once. The ten largest account for less than 15% of the sample.

The V and J segments used are TRBV6-5 and TRBJ2-7; TRBD2 is perhaps the D gene, given 6 matching bases. This sequence was found in a woman older than 75 in good health. Sequencing used blood. In nucleotides, the sequence is TGTGCCAGCAGTGACGGCGGGAACTACGAGCAGTACTTC. The translation is CASSDGGNYEQYF.